This T cell receptor (beta chain) is from a study of T cell responses to AZD1222 COVID-19 vaccine. Study results and caveats: Variant regions that are unmutated are reportedly the target of nearly half of spike-specific TCRs.

This clone was counted a single time. No antigen is known for it. Sequencing was performed with immunoSEQ multiplex PCR; in TCRdb, only in-frame clones are kept and a portion is missing. The sample has about 140,000 clones, about 87% seen once. Looked up from germline, CDR1 is SGDLS and CDR2 is YYNGEE. The CDR3 has 14 amino acids. V dropped 0 bases and J dropped 2 bases, with 8 bases sitting between them. This sample comprised peripheral blood, obtained on day 0 of AZD1222 vaccination. The chain uses TRBV9 and TRBJ2-5; D is unresolved. The receptor's source is an adult in good health. The DNA for the CDR3 is TGTGCCAGCAGCGTAGGCGCAATTCAAGAGACCCAGTACTTC. Amino acids: CASSVGAIQETQYF. The whole variable domain, filled in from reference TRBV9 and TRBJ2-5, reads DSGVTQTPKHLITATGQRVTLRCSPRSGDLSVYWYQQSLDQGLQFLIQYYNGEERAKGNILERFSAQQFPDLHSELNLSSLELGDSALYFCASSVGAIQETQYFGPGTRLLVL.